The 10 T cell receptor beta chains presented below share a single source sample, sequenced in a study of regulatory T cells in long-lasting Graves disease. The time point was: newly diagnosed GD, antithyroid drugs for less than 3 months. TCR sequences were obtained from RNA taken from PBMCs. Arm-PCR of CDR3 regions with iRepertoire HTBI primers generated TCR beta libraries. Using its own MiXCR run on the multiplex PCR reads, TCRdb lists one record per CDR3 protein. The table lists a few hundred thousand distinct CDR3 sequences, under 20% of them singletons. These records were also assigned to another study, of T cells in Graves' hyperthyroidism and ophthalmopathy.

Sequences were derived from peripheral blood mononuclear cells (PBMCs), sampled at new diagnosis, from a patient treated with antithyroid drugs. All receptors derive from a woman younger than 35 with Graves disease.

This clonotype was counted only a few times. The V gene is TRBV9, the J gene TRBJ2-3; tentatively, D is TRBD1 (6 bases). Between the trimmed V and J ends, which lost 5 bases and 2 bases, there was a span of 12 bases. There are 14 residues in the CDR3. Germline loops: CDR1 SGDLS, CDR2 YYNGEE. CDR3 DNA sequence: TGTGCCAGCAGGAAGGGGGTCAACACAGATACGCAGTATTTT. As protein: CASRKGVNTDTQYF.

This clonotype was detected many times. The CDR3, as DNA: TGTGCCAGCAGACAGGACGGCTACGAGCAGTACTTC. Encoded protein: CASRQDGYEQYF. The chain is built from TRBV2 and TRBJ2-7, with D possibly matching TRBD1 (5 bases). The V gene's germline CDR1 is SNHLY and CDR2 FYNNEI. The CDR3 spans 12 residues. V was shortened by 6 bases and J by 3 bases, with 9 bases between the two germline ends.

This clonotype was seen many times. V is TRBV5-4 and J is TRBJ1-2, with D possibly TRBD1 on 5 matching bases. With 3 bases removed from V and 7 bases from J, the gap between germline ends came to 16 bases. Germline loops: CDR1 SGHNT, CDR2 YYREEE (reference sequence). This CDR3 is 14 amino acids long. The CDR3 loop is CASSSSLGAGGYTF. The DNA for the CDR3 is TGTGCCAGCAGCTCATCTCTAGGGGCGGGTGGCTACACCTTC.

The chain links TRBV19 to TRBJ1-5; TRBD1 might be the D (5 bases). From germline, CDR1 is LNHDA and CDR2 SQIVND (reference sequence). Trimming shortened V by 6 bases and J by 0 bases, and 15 bases separated the two germline ends. The CDR3 runs to 16 residues. CDR3 bases: TGTGCCAGTAGGACGGGGGACCCCTATAGCAATCAGCCCCAGCATTTT. Its translation is CASRTGDPYSNQPQHF.

This clonotype was seen repeatedly, ten times or more. V gene TRBV7-3 combines with J gene TRBJ2-7; 9 bases align to TRBD2. From germline, CDR1 is SGHTA and CDR2 FQGTGA. With V trimmed by 5 bases and J by 7 bases, 12 bases remained unmatched. The CDR3 is made up of 15 amino acids. For the CDR3, the DNA is TGTGCCAGCAGCCCCACGACTAGCGGTCCAGGGGAGCAGTACTTC. This codes for CASSPTTSGPGEQYF.

This clonotype was counted between two and nine times. V gene TRBV7-2 combines with J gene TRBJ1-2, with D possibly being TRBD1 (6 bases). The CDR3 loop spans 15 amino acids. Trimming removed 5 bases from V and 6 bases from J, with 19 bases in between. The V gene's germline CDR1 is SGHTA and CDR2 FQGNSA. CDR3 bases: TGTGCCAGCAGCCCCCCTGGCAGGGGTATTGATGGCTACACCTTC. Translating it yields CASSPPGRGIDGYTF.

This clonotype was observed a handful of times. This sequence joins TRBV30 and TRBJ2-2, with D perhaps TRBD2 (6 bases). V was shortened by 5 bases and J by 10 bases, with 11 bases between the two germline ends. The germline gives CDR1 GTSNPN, CDR2 SVGIG (reference sequence). CDR3 length: 11 residues. DNA for the CDR3: TGTGCCTGGGGGGGGTATGAGGAGCTGTTTTTT. This translates into CAWGGYEELFF.

This clonotype was counted ten times or more. The rearrangement joins TRBV2 to TRBJ2-4, with D maybe TRBD1 (5 bases). Germline lookup yields CDR1 SNHLY and CDR2 FYNNEI. Trimming left V 4 bases short and J 0 bases short, with 13 bases between. This CDR3 contains 16 residues. The CDR3 coding sequence is TGTGCCAGCAGTGTAATCCAGGGCAAAGCCAAAAACATTCAGTACTTC. It translates to CASSVIQGKAKNIQYF.

This clonotype was seen ten or more times. CDR3 DNA: TGCGCCAGCAGTGAGTCTGTGGACACCACAGATACGCAGTATTTT. Its protein is CASSESVDTTDTQYF. The V and J genes are TRBV10-1 and TRBJ2-3, with TRBD1 as a possible D gene (5 bases). Between the trimmed V and J ends, which lost 0 bases and 2 bases, there was a span of 9 bases. CDR1 and CDR2 (germline): WNHNN, SYGVQD (reference sequence). CDR3 size: 15 residues.

This clonotype came up many times. J is TRBJ2-5 and V is TRBV10-3; D may correspond to TRBD1 or TRBD2 (5 bases each). V was clipped by 2 bases and J by 6 bases, with 19 bases between them. The CDR3 has 16 amino acids. Germline V gene sequence: CDR1 ENHRY, CDR2 SYGVKD. Here the CDR3 DNA reads TGTGCCATCAGTGAGGAGTTTGGGGGATCCGGCAAGACCCAGTACTTC. Amino acid sequence: CAISEEFGGSGKTQYF.